Each of the 14 T cell receptor beta chains below was sequenced from the same sample in a study of regulatory T cells in long-lasting Graves disease (TCRdb year 2021). The library relied on multiplex PCR. Sequencing was carried out with an Illumina HiSeq 4000. To build TCR beta libraries, CDR3 regions were amplified by Arm-PCR using iRepertoire HTBI primers. The public reads were quality trimmed at Q25 with fastp and then assembled into clones with MiXCR by TCRdb, keeping productive beta chains. Rows with a matching CDR3 protein are joined into one entry that keeps the most common DNA and genes. The sample table records 680,000 or so distinct CDR3 sequences; roughly 15% of these occur just once. The top ten hold 18% of the sample. What the time point label conveys for this sample: newly diagnosed GD, antithyroid drugs for less than 3 months. For both TCR sequencing and RNA sequencing, RNA was extracted from PBMCs using TRIzol.

The sample was also linked to a second study, of T cells in Graves' hyperthyroidism and ophthalmopathy.

This material consisted of peripheral blood mononuclear cells (PBMCs), taken at new diagnosis, from a patient treated with antithyroid drugs. The receptors shown here come from a young woman with Graves disease. Donor details come from another sample of the same person, matched by shared clones.

A word on this clonotype: Since a much larger clone is just one base distant, this may be a read error. V and J are TRBV28 and TRBJ1-5; D is unclear. V lost 3 bases, J lost 5 bases, and 5 bases lay in between. CDR1 is MDHEN, CDR2 SYDVKM, per germline. This CDR3 has 12 residues. The CDR3 coding sequence is TGTGCCAGCAGTTTGCGATATCAGCCCCAGCATTTT. It codes for CASSLRYQPQHF.

In this sample, this clonotype turned up many times. V and J are TRBV28 and TRBJ2-5; TRBD1 aligns across 11 bases. After removal of 6 bases from V and 9 bases from J, the junction contained 12 bases not matched to a gene. Per the germline V gene, CDR1 is MDHEN and CDR2 is SYDVKM. The CDR3 has 15 amino acids. CDR3 region: CASSWGQGGPRPQYF. The CDR3 coding sequence is TGTGCCAGCAGCTGGGGACAGGGGGGTCCACGGCCCCAGTACTTC.

This clonotype was seen a handful of times. The chain recombines TRBV9 with TRBJ1-3; 7 bases map to TRBD1. The V gene's germline CDR1 is SGDLS and CDR2 YYNGEE. V dropped 4 bases and J dropped 0; count of bases not matched to a gene: 4. The length of the CDR3 is 15 residues. The CDR3 spells CASSSGQISGNTIYF. The CDR3 DNA reads as TGTGCCAGCAGCTCGGGACAGATCTCTGGAAACACCATATATTTT.

With respect to this clonotype: Its ends do not fully match the called genes, so a read error is possible. The chain links TRBV28 to TRBJ2-1; no clear D gene. Germline V lookup: CDR1 MDHEN, CDR2 SYDVKM. The CDR3 sequence is 15 residues long. The DNA of the CDR3 is TGTGCCAGCAGGGATAGCTGGAGCTCCTACAATGAGCAGTCCTTC. Translating gives CASRDSWSSYNEQSF. Full variable domain (missing parts from reference TRBV28 and TRBJ2-1): DVKVTQSSRYLVKRTGEKVFLECVQDMDHENMFWYRQDPGLGLRLIYFSYDVKMKEKGDIPEGYSVSREKKERFSLILESASTNQTSMYLCASRDSWSSYNEQSFGPGTRLTVL.

This chain connects TRBV27 to TRBJ2-1; 10 nucleotides line up with TRBD2. After removal of 0 bases from V and 3 bases from J, the junction contained 2 bases not matched to a gene. The CDR3 is 16 amino acids. The V gene's germline CDR1 is MNHEY and CDR2 SMNVEV (reference sequence). CDR3 coding DNA: TGTGCCAGCAGTTTATCTAGCGGGAGGATCTACAATGAGCAGTTCTTC. This translates into CASSLSSGRIYNEQFF.

The chain recombines TRBV6-1 with TRBJ2-3; a weak D match, TRBD1 (6 bases). The ends were cut back, 6 bases at V and 5 bases at J, with 12 bases in the middle. The CDR3 has 13 amino acids. Per germline, CDR1 MNHNS and CDR2 SASEGT. This CDR3 is CASRATGRDTQYF. In DNA, the CDR3 is TGTGCCAGCAGGGCCACAGGGAGAGATACGCAGTATTTT.

This clonotype was counted many times. The chain carries TRBV18 and TRBJ1-1; no clear D. Germline assignment: CDR1 KGHSH and CDR2 LQKENI. The CDR3 extends over 14 amino acids. V lost 3 bases to trimming and J lost 4 bases, with 12 bases between them. The CDR3 sequence is CASSPRNRGTEAFF. For the CDR3, the DNA is TGTGCCAGCTCACCGCGAAACCGGGGCACTGAAGCTTTCTTT.

The chain couples TRBV20-1 to TRBJ1-5, with 7 positions matching TRBD1. With V trimmed by 6 bases and J by 7 bases, 12 bases remained unmatched. The germline V gene encodes CDR1 DFQATT and CDR2 SNEGSKA (reference sequence). This CDR3 is 14 amino acids long. The CDR3 coding sequence is TGCAGTGCCGCCGAGGGGGCTATCCGACAGCCCCAGCATTTT. Residues: CSAAEGAIRQPQHF.

The sample holds many counts of this clonotype. The V and J genes are TRBV28 and TRBJ1-1, with D tentatively TRBD1 (5 bases). Trimming left V 6 bases short and J 0 bases short, with 11 bases between. This CDR3 has 14 residues. Germline V gene lookup returns CDR1 MDHEN and CDR2 SYDVKM. Here the CDR3 reads CASSRMGLNTEAFF. CDR3 sequence (DNA): TGTGCCAGCAGCCGCATGGGGCTGAACACTGAAGCTTTCTTT.

This clonotype was seen only a few times. The chain recombines TRBV19 with TRBJ2-6, with D perhaps matching TRBD1 (6 bases). Germline V lookup: CDR1 LNHDA, CDR2 SQIVND (reference sequence). The CDR3 sequence is 15 residues long. Trimming shortened V by 8 bases and J by 0 bases, and 11 bases separated the two germline ends. CDR3 protein: CASVQGSSGANVLTF. The CDR3 DNA reads TGTGCCAGTGTTCAGGGGAGCTCTGGGGCCAACGTCCTGACTTTC.

This clonotype has a count of ten or more. The CDR3 is CATSRDIGRLGEQYF. Here the CDR3 DNA reads TGTGCCACCAGCAGAGATATCGGACGCTTGGGCGAGCAGTACTTC. The rearrangement uses TRBV15 and TRBJ2-7; the D is unclear. Germline CDR1 and CDR2: LNHNV and YYDKDF (reference sequence). Trimming cost V 0 bases and J 6 bases, with 15 bases left between them. The CDR3 extends over 15 amino acids.

This clonotype came up many times. This sequence joins TRBV20-1 and TRBJ1-5; D might be TRBD1 (5 bases). Per germline, CDR1 DFQATT and CDR2 SNEGSKA (reference sequence). This CDR3 is 14 amino acids long. V shed 3 bases and J shed 1 base, with 10 bases lying between them. The CDR3 DNA reads as TGCAGTGCTAGTAACAGGTTCAGCAATCAGCCCCAGCATTTT. It specifies CSASNRFSNQPQHF.

This clonotype has ten or more counts. The chain recombines TRBV28 with TRBJ1-1, with D uncertain. The CDR3 spans 12 residues. CDR1 MDHEN and CDR2 SYDVKM come from the germline V gene. The germline V and J ends were trimmed by 7 bases and 6 bases, with 12 bases remaining between them. This CDR3 reads CASKEGVPEAFF. The CDR3 DNA sequence: TGTGCCAGCAAAGAGGGTGTCCCTGAAGCTTTCTTT.

This clonotype was seen ten or more times. A read error may explain this, as a much larger clone is one base away. The chain carries TRBV12-3 or TRBV12-4 and TRBJ1-1; D gene uncertain. Trimming took off 3 bases at V and 4 bases at J, with 6 bases between the two ends. The CDR3 sequence is 12 residues long. The CDR3 region has the DNA TGTGCCAGCAGTTTGAGGGTCACTGAAGCTTTCTTT. Amino acids: CASSLRVTEAFF.